This T cell receptor beta chain was profiled in a study of blood T cell repertoires in COVID-19. Germline CDR1 is MNHEY and CDR2 is SVGAGI. Trimming shortened V by 2 bases and J by 5 bases, and 19 bases separated the two germline ends. The CDR3 is 16 residues long. Profiled with immunoSEQ multiplex PCR; TCRdb holds only in-frame clones, not every one. Among around 14,000 clones, roughly 88% were seen once, and the ten largest hold roughly 8.1%. Material: peripheral blood. The clonotype originates from a human donor in a cohort sampled during active COVID-19. The chain links TRBV6-5 to TRBJ2-7; D is perhaps TRBD1 (5 bases). CDR3 region: CASSYPRAGKSHEQYF. For the CDR3, the DNA is TGTGCCAGCAGTTACCCCAGGGCAGGGAAAAGTCACGAGCAGTACTTC.